These 9 T cell receptor beta chains originate from one sample sequenced in a study of shared clonotypes between healthy human individuals. Sequenced by immunoSEQ multiplex PCR; TCRdb stores in-frame clones only, minus some. The data contain about 2.3 million clones, 85% to 95% of them singletons. Specimen: naive CD4+ T cells from PBMCs. Subset: CD45RA+ positively selected. The source of these receptors is a man in his late teens or twenties in good health. Some clones in this sample may be carry-over from other donors' samples.

V and J are TRBV7-9 and TRBJ1-6; D is unclear. The CDR3 has 12 amino acids. Trimming removed 1 base from V and 12 bases from J, with 7 bases in between. The germline V gene encodes CDR1 SEHNR and CDR2 FQNEAQ (reference sequence). The CDR3 bases are TGTGCCAGCAGCTTAGATGGACGACCCCTCCACTTT. Protein product: CASSLDGRPLHF.

V usage is TRBV11-2 and J usage is TRBJ2-2; 9 bases agree with TRBD2. This CDR3 is 16 amino acids long. Germline V gives CDR1 SGHAT, CDR2 FQNNGV. The V segment lost 2 bases and the J segment 6 bases; nucleotides outside the gene matches: 7. CDR3 DNA: TGTGCCAGCAGCTTAATGGTGCGGGAGGGGGCCGGGGAGCTGTTTTTT. As protein: CASSLMVREGAGELFF.

This clone was counted once. This chain connects TRBV19 to TRBJ2-7; 8 bases align to TRBD2. CDR1 is LNHDA and CDR2 is SQIVND in the germline V gene (reference sequence). The CDR3 totals 15 residues. With V trimmed by 4 bases and J by 0 bases, 5 bases remained unmatched. The DNA for the CDR3 is TGTGCCAGTAGTAGAATAGCGGGGAGCTCCTACGAGCAGTACTTC. Its protein product is CASSRIAGSSYEQYF.

As for this clone: Being one base from a much bigger clone, this may be a read error. Other DNA sequences in this sample translate to the same CDR3. The CDR3 DNA is TGTGCCAGCAGCCAGCGGGACACTGAAGCTTTCTTT. Protein: CASSQRDTEAFF. The chain has TRBV14 and TRBJ1-1, with no clear D. Trimming left V 3 bases short and J 3 bases short, with 5 bases between. CDR3 length: 12 residues. Germline CDR1 is SGHDN and CDR2 is FVKESK.

This clone has a single count. This sequence joins TRBV5-5 and TRBJ2-5; D unresolved. The CDR3 length is 15 residues. V was shortened by 4 bases and J by 3 bases, with 16 bases between the two germline ends. The germline V gene has CDR1 SGHKS and CDR2 YYEKEE (reference sequence). The CDR3, as DNA: TGTGCCAGCAGCCAGGATTTCGTAGTGGAAGAGACCCAGTACTTC. Protein: CASSQDFVVEETQYF.

This chain uses TRBV30 with TRBJ2-7, with D perhaps TRBD1 (5 bases). V gave up 0 bases and J gave up 6 bases, with 12 bases separating them. The CDR3 runs to 13 residues. CDR1 is GTSNPN, CDR2 SVGIG, per germline (reference sequence). The CDR3 bases are TGTGCCTGGAGTGTAGGTCAGGGAAGCGAGCAGTACTTC. Protein sequence: CAWSVGQGSEQYF.

The rearrangement joins TRBV30 to TRBJ1-3; D gene uncertain. CDR3 size: 13 residues. V was clipped by 2 bases and J by 2 bases, with 7 bases between them. CDR1 is GTSNPN and CDR2 is SVGIG in the germline V gene (reference sequence). Here the CDR3 reads CAWSRVAGNTIYF. The CDR3 coding sequence is TGTGCCTGGAGTAGGGTAGCTGGAAACACCATATATTTT.

This chain links TRBV11-2 with TRBJ1-1; tentatively, D is TRBD1 (5 bases). V dropped 5 bases and J dropped 1 base, with 14 bases sitting between them. The germline V gene encodes CDR1 SGHAT and CDR2 FQNNGV. The CDR3 has 15 residues. CDR3 nucleotides: TGTGCCAGCAGCCCAGTATGGGGCGGGAACACTGAAGCTTTCTTT. It is translated as CASSPVWGGNTEAFF.

There are a few counts of this clone. This sample also contains other DNA sequences that code for the same CDR3. The chain joins TRBV28 to TRBJ1-1; D not resolved. The length of the CDR3 is 12 residues. The germline CDR1 and CDR2 sequences are MDHEN and SYDVKM. V lost 5 bases to trimming and J lost 0 bases, with 4 bases between them. The CDR3 protein is CASSLMNTEAFF. The CDR3 DNA sequence: TGTGCCAGCAGTCTTATGAACACTGAAGCTTTCTTT.